This TCR beta chain stems from a study of blood T cell repertoires in COVID-19. Background on the study: Researchers got acute and convalescent COVID-19 samples from the United States, Italy and Spain.

V lost 4 bases to trimming and J lost 5 bases; unmatched junction nucleotides: 10. The CDR3 runs 15 residues. Germline values: CDR1 SGHTA, CDR2 FQGTGA. The method was immunoSEQ multiplex PCR; TCRdb's version includes in-frame clones alone and lacks a portion of them. This table has over 50,000 clones, 86% appearing once. The sequenced sample was peripheral blood. The genes are TRBV7-3 and TRBJ1-1; 7 bases are shared with TRBD1. The clonotype was recovered from an elderly man with acute or convalescent COVID-19. CDR3 protein: CASSSQQGIQTEAFF. The CDR3 DNA is TGTGCCAGCAGCTCCCAACAGGGGATCCAGACTGAAGCTTTCTTT.